The rows below give T cell receptor beta chains drawn from one sample of a study of blood T cell repertoires in COVID-19. TCRdb's table, derived via immunoSEQ multiplex PCR, lists solely in-frame clones and lacks some. The table lists nearly 200,000 clones, roughly 90% of them singletons, with approximately 8.2% in the top ten. Sequencing was carried out using PBMCs or T cells enriched from blood (not recorded which). The receptor source for this set is a woman aged 18-29 years who had recovered from COVID-19. The CDR3 runs from the conserved cysteine through the conserved F or W. Fields, in order: J gene, V gene, D gene, clone size, CDR3 protein, CDR3 DNA. D genes are given only for firm matches. Clone size appears in some rows only: once, few, many, or a class for an expanded clone.

TRBJ2-7 TRBV5-1 NA NA CASSLLAGSYEQYF TGCGCCAGCAGCTTGTTGGCGGGGAGCTACGAGCAGTACTTC
TRBJ1-1 TRBV19 TRBD1 NA CASSPDRDEAFF TGTGCCAGTAGTCCCGACAGGGATGAAGCTTTCTTT
TRBJ1-1 TRBV19 NA NA CASRVAGETEAFF TGTGCCAGTAGAGTAGCTGGGGAGACTGAAGCTTTCTTT
TRBJ2-2 TRBV24-1 NA few CATSDLIGPGELFF TGTGCCACCAGTGACCTTATTGGGCCCGGGGAGCTGTTTTTT
TRBJ1-1 TRBV29-1 NA NA CSVVPVNTEAFF TGCAGCGTTGTTCCAGTGAACACTGAAGCTTTCTTT
TRBJ1-5 TRBV10-3 NA once CAIGQPNQPQHF TGTGCCATCGGGCAACCCAATCAGCCCCAGCATTTT
TRBJ2-2 TRBV21-1 NA NA CASSVTGGPVGELFF TGTGCCAGCAGCGTTACGGGGGGGCCGGTCGGGGAGCTGTTTTTT
TRBJ1-2 TRBV15 TRBD1 NA CATSRGRQGVYGYTF TGTGCCACCAGCAGGGGCAGACAGGGAGTCTATGGCTACACCTTC
TRBJ1-6 TRBV6-5 TRBD1 NA CASSPTGGRNSPLHF TGTGCCAGCTCACCGACAGGGGGTAGGAATTCACCCCTCCACTTT
TRBJ2-5 TRBV2 TRBD2 NA CASSSSGSETQYF TGTGCCAGCAGTTCTAGCGGGTCTGAGACCCAGTACTTC
TRBJ1-5 TRBV28 NA NA CASSPRATFNQPQHF TGTGCCAGCAGTCCCAGAGCGACGTTCAATCAGCCCCAGCATTTT
TRBJ1-4 TRBV7-9 TRBD1 once CASNQPGQGPTNEKLFF TGTGCCAGCAACCAGCCGGGACAGGGGCCAACTAATGAAAAACTGTTTTTT
TRBJ1-6 TRBV28 TRBD1 NA CASSPSTGGSSPLHF TGTGCCAGCAGTCCCTCGACAGGGGGCTCCTCACCCCTCCACTTT
TRBJ2-5 TRBV2 NA NA CASSGSSGETQYF TGTGCCAGCAGTGGGTCAAGCGGGGAGACCCAGTACTTC
TRBJ1-1 TRBV6-2/TRBV6-3 TRBD1 NA CASSYSYVGTGSKNTEAFF TGTGCCAGCAGTTACTCGTATGTAGGGACAGGGAGCAAGAACACTGAAGCTTTCTTT
TRBJ1-2 TRBV21-1 NA NA CASSKGGRVKDYGYTF TGTGCCAGCAGCAAAGGGGGGAGGGTGAAGGACTATGGCTACACCTTC